This passage covers 20 T cell receptor beta chains from one sample sequenced in a study of blood T cell repertoires in COVID-19. Sequencing used immunoSEQ multiplex PCR; TCRdb keeps in-frame clones, though not all of them. Found here are approximately 120,000 clones, about 82% of them singletons; the top ten hold approximately 5.3%. The material sequenced was peripheral blood. The source of these receptors is a human donor in a cohort sampled during active COVID-19.

V and J are TRBV27 and TRBJ2-5, with 7 positions matching TRBD1. In germline, CDR1 is MNHEY, CDR2 SMNVEV (reference sequence). The junction had 13 bases not matched to a gene; V was cut back by 1 base and J by 2 bases. This CDR3 region has 18 residues. The CDR3 DNA sequence: TGTGCCAGCAGTTTATACGGCCCGAGGGGGCAGTCTCAAGAGACCCAGTACTTC. As protein: CASSLYGPRGQSQETQYF.

This clone was detected only a few times. The chain is built from TRBV5-4 and TRBJ2-2; D unresolved. There are 15 residues in the CDR3. Germline CDR1 and CDR2: SGHNT and YYREEE (reference sequence). V lost 2 bases, J lost 2 bases, and 10 bases lay in between. The CDR3 region is CASSFYQRNTGELFF. The CDR3 bases are TGTGCCAGCAGCTTCTACCAAAGAAACACCGGGGAGCTGTTTTTT.

The rearrangement joins TRBV5-1 to TRBJ2-1, with unresolved D. This CDR3 region has 15 residues. Germline CDR1 reads SGHRS; CDR2 reads YFSETQ. Trimming shortened V by 4 bases and J by 3 bases, and 14 bases separated the two germline ends. CDR3 region: CASSAGFYFYNEQFF. CDR3 nucleotide sequence: TGCGCCAGCAGCGCAGGATTTTACTTCTACAATGAGCAGTTCTTC.

The chain couples TRBV6-6 to TRBJ1-4, with a tentative D call TRBD1 (5 bases). The CDR3 spans 13 residues. Deletions cut 7 bases from V and 5 bases from J, with 11 bases between. Germline V gene sequence: CDR1 MNHNY, CDR2 SVGAGI (reference sequence). CDR3 sequence reads: CASKGGDNEKLFF. The CDR3 coding sequence is TGTGCCAGCAAAGGCGGGGACAATGAAAAACTGTTTTTT.

The chain links TRBV19 to TRBJ2-3; 8 bases are shared with TRBD1. CDR3 length equals 14 residues. Germline V gene sequence: CDR1 LNHDA, CDR2 SQIVND (reference sequence). The J segment lost 2 bases and the V segment lost 3 bases, leaving 1 base of the junction unmatched. In DNA, the CDR3 is TGTGCCAGTAGTATGCAGGGGGCCACAGATACGCAGTATTTT. This encodes CASSMQGATDTQYF.

CDR3 residues: CASSDETGGNYGYTF. The CDR3 coding sequence is TGTGCCAGCAGTGACGAAACAGGGGGGAACTATGGCTACACCTTC. V gene TRBV6-4 combines with J gene TRBJ1-2; 8 nucleotides match TRBD1. CDR3 length: 15 amino acids. V shed 2 bases, J shed 2 bases, and the junction held 4 bases outside the gene matches. Germline CDR1 reads MRHNA; CDR2 reads SNTAGT.

In this sample, this clone turned up a few times. CDR3 bases: TGTGCCAGCAGCTTACAACGGGAGGTTGTAGATACGCAGTATTTT. Amino acids: CASSLQREVVDTQYF. This chain uses TRBV7-2 with TRBJ2-3; 7 nucleotides match TRBD2. J was trimmed by 5 bases and V by 2 bases; bases with no gene match: 7. Looked up from germline, CDR1 is SGHTA and CDR2 is FQGNSA. This CDR3 is 15 amino acids long.

The CDR3 reads CASSERQRNYGYTF. The CDR3 DNA is TGCGCCAGCAGTGAGCGGCAGCGGAACTATGGCTACACCTTC. J is TRBJ1-2 and V is TRBV10-2; no firm D call. Germline-derived CDR1 and CDR2 are WSHSY and SAAADI. V lost 2 bases and J lost 2, with 9 bases in between. CDR3 size: 14 residues.

The chain joins TRBV6-6 to TRBJ1-5, with D possibly being TRBD1 (6 bases). Per germline, CDR1 MNHNY and CDR2 SVGAGI (reference sequence). The CDR3 is made up of 16 amino acids. V was clipped by 2 bases and J by 3 bases, with 14 bases between them. The CDR3 DNA is TGTGCCAGCAGTTACGGCCACAGGGAATACAATCAGCCCCAGCATTTT. It yields the protein CASSYGHREYNQPQHF.

The chain employs TRBV7-9 and TRBJ2-1; tentatively, D is TRBD1 (6 bases). Germline V gives CDR1 SEHNR, CDR2 FQNEAQ (reference sequence). CDR3 length: 15 residues. Trimming took 5 bases from V and 9 from J, leaving 20 bases between them. CDR3 in DNA: TGTGCCAGCAGCACAGGGTTCGGGCAATATCGTGAGCAGTTCTTC. This encodes CASSTGFGQYREQFF.

The chain uses TRBV5-1 and TRBJ2-1; D not certain. Germline V gene data show CDR1 as SGHRS and CDR2 as YFSETQ. The CDR3 covers 15 residues. V was trimmed by 2 bases and J by 0 bases, leaving 9 bases between them. CDR3 nucleotides: TGCGCCAGCAGCTTATTCGTAGACTCCTACAATGAGCAGTTCTTC. It translates to CASSLFVDSYNEQFF.

This clone showed up just once. V usage is TRBV7-2 and J usage is TRBJ1-2; 7 bases align to TRBD1. This CDR3 spans 14 amino acids. The germline gives CDR1 SGHTA, CDR2 FQGNSA. V was pared by 7 bases and J by 4 bases, with 9 bases of the junction left unmatched. The DNA of the CDR3 is TGTGCCAGCAACAAAAAAGGGGGCCCCTATGGCTACACCTTC. Its translation: CASNKKGGPYGYTF.

The chain's CDR3 is CASRTYVRTGPGNTIYF. CDR3 in DNA: TGTGCCAGCAGAACATATGTCAGGACAGGGCCTGGAAACACCATATATTTT. V is TRBV5-6 and J is TRBJ1-3; 8 bases line up with TRBD1. The CDR3 sequence is 17 residues long. V shed 5 bases and J 2 bases; nucleotides not matched to a gene: 12. CDR1 and CDR2 from the germline V gene are SGHDT and YYEEEE.

The V call is TRBV6-5, the J call TRBJ2-5; possibly TRBD1 for D (6 bases). V shed 6 bases and J shed 5 bases, with 16 bases lying between them. The CDR3 has 14 residues. Germline V lookup: CDR1 MNHEY, CDR2 SVGAGI. The CDR3 is CASRVTGRVETQYF. CDR3 nucleotides: TGTGCCAGCAGGGTGACAGGCCGGGTGGAGACCCAGTACTTC.

This chain uses TRBV5-1 with TRBJ1-2; D is ambiguous. Germline V gene sequence: CDR1 SGHRS, CDR2 YFSETQ. V was pared by 3 bases and J by 5 bases, with 20 bases between. CDR3 size: 16 residues. The CDR3 reads CASSSSPRGPVYGYTF. The CDR3 nucleotides are TGCGCCAGCAGCTCGTCCCCCAGAGGCCCGGTATATGGCTACACCTTC.

The J gene is TRBJ2-5, the V gene TRBV3-1 (or the pseudogene TRBV3-2); TRBD2 matches at 14 bases. This CDR3 is 19 amino acids long. Germline loops: CDR1 LGHDT, CDR2 YNNKEL (reference sequence). Trimming removed 1 base from V and 3 bases from J; junction bases left unmatched: 10. Here the CDR3 reads CASSQGALGLAGGKETQYF. Written as DNA, the CDR3 is TGTGCCAGCAGCCAAGGCGCTTTAGGACTAGCGGGGGGAAAAGAGACCCAGTACTTC.

The chain joins TRBV27 to TRBJ1-4; 8 bases map to TRBD1. Germline V gives CDR1 MNHEY, CDR2 SMNVEV (reference sequence). This CDR3 region has 15 residues. J lost 7 bases, V lost 3 bases, and 7 bases had no gene match. The CDR3: CASSFRRTGREKLFF. The CDR3 region has the DNA TGTGCCAGCAGTTTTCGCCGGACAGGGCGTGAAAAACTGTTTTTT. The complete variable domain, with remaining parts taken from reference TRBV27 and TRBJ1-4, reads EAQVTQNPRYLITVTGKKLTVTCSQNMNHEYMSWYRQDPGLGLRQIYYSMNVEVTDKGDVPEGYKVSRKEKRNFPLILESPSPNQTSLYFCASSFRRTGREKLFFGSGTQLSVL.

The chain carries TRBV14 and TRBJ1-2; TRBD1 is a possible D gene (5 bases). CDR1 and CDR2 from the germline V gene are SGHDN and FVKESK. The CDR3 sequence is 14 residues long. Between the trimmed V and J ends, which lost 1 base and 2 bases, there was a span of 8 bases. As DNA, the CDR3 is TGTGCCAGCAGCCAAGCGGCAGGGAACTATGGCTACACCTTC. Amino acids: CASSQAAGNYGYTF.

The chain has TRBV6-2 or TRBV6-3 and TRBJ2-1, with 10 bases matching TRBD1. The ends lost 3 bases at V and 6 bases at J; junction bases unmatched: 14. The CDR3 is 18 amino acids. Looked up from germline, CDR1 is MNHEY and CDR2 is SVGEGT. The CDR3 loop is CASSYRGQGGRTLNEQFF. The CDR3 bases are TGTGCCAGCAGTTATCGCGGACAGGGGGGAAGGACGCTCAATGAGCAGTTCTTC.

The gene calls are TRBV6-1 and TRBJ1-1; 8 bases align to TRBD1. The J segment lost 4 bases and the V segment lost 3 bases, leaving 4 bases of the junction unmatched. Germline CDR1 MNHNS, CDR2 SASEGT. This CDR3 spans 14 amino acids. This chain's CDR3 is CASSEDRVSTEAFF. The CDR3 DNA follows: TGTGCCAGCAGTGAGGACAGGGTGAGCACTGAAGCTTTCTTT.